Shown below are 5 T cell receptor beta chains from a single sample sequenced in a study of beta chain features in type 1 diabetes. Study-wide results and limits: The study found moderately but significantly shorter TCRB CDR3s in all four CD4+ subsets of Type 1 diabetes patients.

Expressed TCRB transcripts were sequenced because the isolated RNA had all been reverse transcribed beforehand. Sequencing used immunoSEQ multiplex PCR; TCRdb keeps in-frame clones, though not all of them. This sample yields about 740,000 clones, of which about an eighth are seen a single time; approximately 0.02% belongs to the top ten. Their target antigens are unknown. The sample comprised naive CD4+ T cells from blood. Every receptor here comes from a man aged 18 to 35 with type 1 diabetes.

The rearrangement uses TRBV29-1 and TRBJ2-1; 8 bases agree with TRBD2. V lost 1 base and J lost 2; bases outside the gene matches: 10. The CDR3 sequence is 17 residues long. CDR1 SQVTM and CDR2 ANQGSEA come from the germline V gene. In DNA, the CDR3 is TGCAGCGTTGAAGGTCCTGGGAGCGGGGGCCCCTACAATGAGCAGTTCTTC. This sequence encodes CSVEGPGSGGPYNEQFF.

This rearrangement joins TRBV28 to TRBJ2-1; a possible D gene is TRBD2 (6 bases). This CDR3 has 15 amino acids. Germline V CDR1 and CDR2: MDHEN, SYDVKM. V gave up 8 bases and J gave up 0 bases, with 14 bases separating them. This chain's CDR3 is CASCTGESSYNEQFF. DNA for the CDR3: TGTGCCAGCTGTACGGGGGAGAGCTCCTACAATGAGCAGTTCTTC.

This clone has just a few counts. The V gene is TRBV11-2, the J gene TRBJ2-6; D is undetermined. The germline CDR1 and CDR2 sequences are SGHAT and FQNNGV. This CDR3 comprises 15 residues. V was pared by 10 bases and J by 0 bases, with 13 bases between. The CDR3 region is CATLGFSSGANVLTF. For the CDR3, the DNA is TGTGCCACCCTGGGGTTTAGCTCTGGGGCCAACGTCCTGACTTTC.

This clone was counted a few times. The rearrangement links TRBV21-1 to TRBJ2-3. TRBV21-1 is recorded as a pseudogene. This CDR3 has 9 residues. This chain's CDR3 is CATPDTQYF. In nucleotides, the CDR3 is TGTGCCACCCCCGATACGCAGTATTTT.

The CDR3 bases are TGTGCCAGCAGCCCGCGGGGGGGCCTTTACAATGAGCAGTTCTTC. Protein product: CASSPRGGLYNEQFF. The rearrangement joins TRBV5-4 to TRBJ2-1, with TRBD2 matching 9 bases. J gave up 4 bases and V 4 bases, and 6 bases lay outside the gene matches. Germline lookup yields CDR1 SGHNT and CDR2 YYREEE (reference sequence). The CDR3 contains 15 residues. Based on the CDR3 plus reference TRBV5-4 and TRBJ2-1, the full variable domain is ETGVTQSPTHLIKTRGQQVTLRCSSQSGHNTVSWYQQALGQGPQFIFQYYREEENGRGNFPPRFSGLQFPNYSSELNVNALELDDSALYLCASSPRGGLYNEQFFGPGTRLTVL.